The present TCR beta chain was sequenced within a study of blood T cell repertoires in COVID-19. Whole-study context: T cells, B-cell-depleted T cells, or PBMCs provided the cDNA or gDNA that served as material.

Seattle-derived patients entered the study during active infection and were followed longitudinally. Original processing notes: Amplification of reference gene primers was used by the study to estimate nucleated cell counts. Sequencing used immunoSEQ multiplex PCR; TCRdb keeps in-frame clones, though not all of them. V and J calls and clone size follow that table, whereas D and trimming were derived from the DNA. The data contain 75,000 to 95,000 clones, around 82% of them singletons. V lost 4 bases and J lost 0, with 17 bases in between. Germline values: CDR1 SGHRS, CDR2 YFSETQ. The CDR3 contains 16 residues.

The TCR was taken from a man in his 60s with COVID-19, enrolled during active disease. The chain employs TRBV5-1 and TRBJ2-7, with D unresolved. The specimen was peripheral blood. The chain's CDR3 is CASSPESPRSSYEQYF. CDR3 nucleotide sequence: TGCGCCAGCAGCCCCGAATCTCCCCGCAGCTCCTACGAGCAGTACTTC.